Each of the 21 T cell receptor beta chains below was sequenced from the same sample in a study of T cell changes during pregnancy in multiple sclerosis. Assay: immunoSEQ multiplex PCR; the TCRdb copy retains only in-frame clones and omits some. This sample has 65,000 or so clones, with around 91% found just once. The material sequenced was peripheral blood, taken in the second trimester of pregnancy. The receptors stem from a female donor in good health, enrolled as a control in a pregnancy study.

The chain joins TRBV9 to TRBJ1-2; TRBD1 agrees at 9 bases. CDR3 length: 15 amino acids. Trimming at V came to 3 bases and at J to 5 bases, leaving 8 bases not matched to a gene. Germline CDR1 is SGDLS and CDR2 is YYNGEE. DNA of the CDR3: TGTGCCAGCAGCGCGAACCGGGACAGGGCATATGGCTACACCTTC. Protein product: CASSANRDRAYGYTF.

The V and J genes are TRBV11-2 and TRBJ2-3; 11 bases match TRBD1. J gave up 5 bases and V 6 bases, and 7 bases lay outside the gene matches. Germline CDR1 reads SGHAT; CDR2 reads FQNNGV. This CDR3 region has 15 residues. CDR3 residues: CASRFGQGALDTQYF. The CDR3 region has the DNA TGTGCCAGCAGATTCGGACAGGGGGCATTAGATACGCAGTATTTT. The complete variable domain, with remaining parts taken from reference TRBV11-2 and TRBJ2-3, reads EAGVAQSPRYKIIEKRQSVAFWCNPISGHATLYWYQQILGQGPKLLIQFQNNGVVDDSQLPKDRFSAERLKGVDSTLKIQPAKLEDSAVYLCASRFGQGALDTQYFGPGTRLTVL.

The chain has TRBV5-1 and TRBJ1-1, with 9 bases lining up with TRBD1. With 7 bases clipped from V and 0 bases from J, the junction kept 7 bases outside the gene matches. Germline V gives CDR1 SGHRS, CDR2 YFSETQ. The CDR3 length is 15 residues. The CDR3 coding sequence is TGCGCCAGCGAAACAGGGGGCACGCTGAACACTGAAGCTTTCTTT. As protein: CASETGGTLNTEAFF.

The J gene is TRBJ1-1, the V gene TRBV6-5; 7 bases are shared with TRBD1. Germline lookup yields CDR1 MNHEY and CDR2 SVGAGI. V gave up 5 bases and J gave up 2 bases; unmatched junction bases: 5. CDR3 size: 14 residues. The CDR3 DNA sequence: TGTGCCAGCAGTCAGGGACAGACTAACACTGAAGCTTTCTTT. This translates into CASSQGQTNTEAFF.

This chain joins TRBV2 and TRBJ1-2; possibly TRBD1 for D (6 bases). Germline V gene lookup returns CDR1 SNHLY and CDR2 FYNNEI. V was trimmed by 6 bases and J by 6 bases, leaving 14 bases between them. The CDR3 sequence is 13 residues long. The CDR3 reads CASSQPRTDGYTF. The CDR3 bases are TGTGCCAGCAGCCAACCGCGGACAGATGGCTACACCTTC.

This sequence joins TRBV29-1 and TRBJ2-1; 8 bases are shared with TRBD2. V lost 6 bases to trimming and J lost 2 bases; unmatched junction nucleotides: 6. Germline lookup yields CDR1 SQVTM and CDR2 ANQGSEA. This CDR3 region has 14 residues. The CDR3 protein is CSVNGGETYNEQFF. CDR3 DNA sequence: TGCAGCGTGAACGGGGGGGAGACCTACAATGAGCAGTTCTTC.

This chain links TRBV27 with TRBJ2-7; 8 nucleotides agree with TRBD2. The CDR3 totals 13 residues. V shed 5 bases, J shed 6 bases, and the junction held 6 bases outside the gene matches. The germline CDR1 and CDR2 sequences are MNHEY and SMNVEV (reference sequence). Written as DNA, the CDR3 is TGTGCCAGCAGTCCCGGGACTAGTGGCGAGCAGTACTTC. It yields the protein CASSPGTSGEQYF.

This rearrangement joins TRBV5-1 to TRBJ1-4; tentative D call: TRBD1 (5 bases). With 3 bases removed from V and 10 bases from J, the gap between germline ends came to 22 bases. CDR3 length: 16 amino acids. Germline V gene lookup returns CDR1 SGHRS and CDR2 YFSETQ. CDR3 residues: CASSSMAGGVPGKLFF. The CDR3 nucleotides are TGCGCCAGCAGCTCAATGGCCGGGGGTGTTCCGGGAAAACTGTTTTTT.

CDR3 DNA sequence: TGTGCCAGCAGCTTAGCGGGACAGGGCTACGAGCAGTACTTC. Protein sequence: CASSLAGQGYEQYF. The gene calls are TRBV7-6 and TRBJ2-7; TRBD1 aligns across 9 bases. Germline trimming cut 0 bases from V and 3 bases from J; bases unmatched to any gene: 0. The CDR3 has 14 residues. Looked up from germline, CDR1 is SGHVS and CDR2 is FNYEAQ.

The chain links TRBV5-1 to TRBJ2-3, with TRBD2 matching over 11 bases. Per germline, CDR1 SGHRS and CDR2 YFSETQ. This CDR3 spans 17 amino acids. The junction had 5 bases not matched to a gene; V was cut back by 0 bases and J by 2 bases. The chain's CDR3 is CASSLATSGISTDTQYF. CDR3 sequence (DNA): TGCGCCAGCAGCTTGGCGACTAGCGGGATTTCCACAGATACGCAGTATTTT.

This chain's CDR3 is CASSTQTGHYGYTF. CDR3 DNA sequence: TGTGCCAGTAGTACCCAGACAGGCCACTATGGCTACACCTTC. This sequence joins TRBV19 and TRBJ1-2, with TRBD1 as a possible D gene (6 bases). Germline lookup yields CDR1 LNHDA and CDR2 SQIVND (reference sequence). The V end lost 4 bases, the J end lost 3 bases, and 12 bases lay between the germline ends. The CDR3 covers 14 residues.

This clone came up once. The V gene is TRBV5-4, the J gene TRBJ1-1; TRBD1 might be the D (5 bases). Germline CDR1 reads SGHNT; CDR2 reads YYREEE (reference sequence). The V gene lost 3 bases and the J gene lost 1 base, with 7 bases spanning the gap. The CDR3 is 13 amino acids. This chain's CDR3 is CASSSTENTEAFF. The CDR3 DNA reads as TGTGCCAGCAGCTCGACAGAGAACACTGAAGCTTTCTTT.

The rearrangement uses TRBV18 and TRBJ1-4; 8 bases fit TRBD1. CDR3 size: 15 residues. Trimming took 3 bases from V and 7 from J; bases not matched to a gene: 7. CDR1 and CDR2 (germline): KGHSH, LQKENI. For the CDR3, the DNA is TGTGCCAGCTCACCCTCGACAGGGGCCGGTGAAAAACTGTTTTTT. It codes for CASSPSTGAGEKLFF.

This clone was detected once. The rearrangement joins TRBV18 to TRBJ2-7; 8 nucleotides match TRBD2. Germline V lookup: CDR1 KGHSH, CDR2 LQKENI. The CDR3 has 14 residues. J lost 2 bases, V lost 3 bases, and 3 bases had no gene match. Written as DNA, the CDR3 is TGTGCCAGCTCACCGACTAGCGTGACCTACGAGCAGTACTTC. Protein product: CASSPTSVTYEQYF.

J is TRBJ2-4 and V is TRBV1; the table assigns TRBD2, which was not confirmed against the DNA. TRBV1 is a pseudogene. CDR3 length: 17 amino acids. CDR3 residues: CTSSLKVGGNAKNIQYF. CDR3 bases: TGCACCAGCAGCCTAAAGGTCGGGGGTAACGCCAAAAACATTCAGTACTTC.

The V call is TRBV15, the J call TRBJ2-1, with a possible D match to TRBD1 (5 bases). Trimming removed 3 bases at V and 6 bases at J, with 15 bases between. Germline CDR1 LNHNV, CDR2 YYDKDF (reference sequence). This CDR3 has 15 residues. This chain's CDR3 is CATSREDRIFNEQFF. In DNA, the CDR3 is TGTGCCACCAGCAGGGAAGACAGAATTTTCAATGAGCAGTTCTTC.

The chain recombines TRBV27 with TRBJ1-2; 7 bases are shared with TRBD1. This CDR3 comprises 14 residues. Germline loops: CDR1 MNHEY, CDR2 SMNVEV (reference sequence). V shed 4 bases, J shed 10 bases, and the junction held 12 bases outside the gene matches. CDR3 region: CASSSRQGQGDYTF. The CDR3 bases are TGTGCCAGCAGTTCACGACAGGGACAAGGCGACTACACCTTC.

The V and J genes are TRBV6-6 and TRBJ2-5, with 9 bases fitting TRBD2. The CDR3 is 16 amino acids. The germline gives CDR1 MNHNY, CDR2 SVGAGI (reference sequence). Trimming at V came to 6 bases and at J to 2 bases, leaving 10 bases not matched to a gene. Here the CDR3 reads CASRNLAGSLQETQYF. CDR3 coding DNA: TGTGCCAGCAGGAACCTAGCGGGAAGTTTACAAGAGACCCAGTACTTC.

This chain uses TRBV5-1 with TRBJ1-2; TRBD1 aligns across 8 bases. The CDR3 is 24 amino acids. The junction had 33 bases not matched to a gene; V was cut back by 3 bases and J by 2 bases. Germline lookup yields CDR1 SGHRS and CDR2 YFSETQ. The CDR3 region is CASSSPALRGRTEEGSGENYGYTF. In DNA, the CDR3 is TGCGCCAGCAGCTCTCCTGCGCTCAGGGGGCGAACTGAGGAAGGATCAGGGGAAAACTATGGCTACACCTTC.

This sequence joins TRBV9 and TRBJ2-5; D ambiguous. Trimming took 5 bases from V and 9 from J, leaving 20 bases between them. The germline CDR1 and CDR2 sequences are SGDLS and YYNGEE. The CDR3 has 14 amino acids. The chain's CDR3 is CASSDSPNGLPQYF. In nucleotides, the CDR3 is TGTGCCAGCAGTGATAGTCCCAATGGGCTGCCCCAGTACTTC.

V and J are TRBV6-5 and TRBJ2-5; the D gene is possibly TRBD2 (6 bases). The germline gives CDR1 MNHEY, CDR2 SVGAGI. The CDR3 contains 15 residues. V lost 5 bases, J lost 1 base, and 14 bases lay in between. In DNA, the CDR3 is TGTGCCAGCAGTGCGGGCCCTAGCGTCCAAGAGACCCAGTACTTC. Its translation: CASSAGPSVQETQYF.